The 30 T cell receptor beta chains listed next were all sequenced from one sample in a study of control samples from healthy donors and cancer patients. Assay: immunoSEQ multiplex PCR; the TCRdb copy retains only in-frame clones and omits some. The sample records 170,000 or so clones, roughly 92% being singletons. The sample was blood. The receptors stem from a woman between 18 and 29 years old in good health.

CDR3 coding DNA: TGTGCCAGCAGCCAAGAAGGCGGTAGCAGGACAGATACGCAGTATTTT. Its protein is CASSQEGGSRTDTQYF. This chain joins TRBV4-2 and TRBJ2-3; D is uncertain. CDR3 length equals 16 residues. Trimming left V 0 bases short and J 3 bases short, with 13 bases between. Germline-derived CDR1 and CDR2 are LGHNA and YNFKEQ.

This clone was counted once. V is TRBV11-2 and J is TRBJ1-4; D unresolved. This CDR3 region has 14 residues. V gave up 0 bases and J gave up 4 bases, with 6 bases separating them. Per germline, CDR1 SGHAT and CDR2 FQNNGV. CDR3 amino acids: CASSLDRYNEKLFF. The CDR3 DNA sequence: TGTGCCAGCAGCTTAGATCGTTATAATGAAAAACTGTTTTTT.

This chain links TRBV7-9 with TRBJ2-7; D is unclear. The CDR3 consists of 13 residues. Germline CDR1 reads SEHNR; CDR2 reads FQNEAQ (reference sequence). V was trimmed by 4 bases and J by 3 bases, leaving 10 bases between them. The CDR3 region has the DNA TGTGCCAGCAGCTCGAAGCCCAACTACGAGCAGTACTTC. Translation: CASSSKPNYEQYF.

The chain is built from TRBV12-3 or TRBV12-4 and TRBJ1-1; D is possibly TRBD1 (5 bases). This CDR3 spans 12 amino acids. Trimming removed 3 bases at V and 6 bases at J, with 8 bases between. The CDR3 spells CASSFGDPEAFF. The DNA for the CDR3 is TGTGCCAGCAGTTTTGGGGACCCTGAAGCTTTCTTT.

V usage is TRBV6-5 and J usage is TRBJ1-3; maybe TRBD1 (5 bases). The CDR3 is made up of 12 amino acids. The ends were cut back, 11 bases at V and 4 bases at J, with 12 bases in the middle. CDR1 and CDR2 (germline): MNHEY, SVGAGI. The CDR3 reads CAVQGPGNTIYF. CDR3 sequence (DNA): TGTGCCGTTCAGGGACCCGGAAACACCATATATTTT.

The genes are TRBV28 and TRBJ2-1; 8 nucleotides match TRBD2. There are 14 residues in the CDR3. The germline V gene encodes CDR1 MDHEN and CDR2 SYDVKM. J was trimmed by 6 bases and V by 5 bases; bases with no gene match: 6. The CDR3 nucleotides are TGTGCCAGCAGTATAGCGGGATCGGGCAATGAGCAGTTCTTC. Amino acid sequence: CASSIAGSGNEQFF.

V gene TRBV10-1 combines with J gene TRBJ2-5, with D possibly TRBD1 on 6 matching bases. The CDR3 is made up of 18 amino acids. The V end lost 11 bases, the J end lost 2 bases, and 30 bases lay between the germline ends. The germline V gene encodes CDR1 WNHNN and CDR2 SYGVQD (reference sequence). CDR3 in amino acids: CADDQGRFLYPPQETQYF. CDR3 DNA sequence: TGCGCCGACGATCAGGGGCGATTTCTATACCCACCTCAAGAGACCCAGTACTTC.

The rearrangement uses TRBV5-6 and TRBJ1-6, with D possibly TRBD1 on 5 matching bases. V was shortened by 2 bases and J by 10 bases, with 10 bases between the two germline ends. Germline V gene sequence: CDR1 SGHDT, CDR2 YYEEEE. CDR3 length: 13 amino acids. CDR3 nucleotide sequence: TGTGCCAGCAGCTTAAGAAGGGGATCACCCCTCCACTTT. This translates into CASSLRRGSPLHF. Looking up the rest from reference TRBV5-6 and TRBJ1-6 gives the full variable domain: DAGVTQSPTHLIKTRGQQVTLRCSPKSGHDTVSWYQQALGQGPQFIFQYYEEEERQRGNFPDRFSGHQFPNYSSELNVNALLLGDSALYLCASSLRRGSPLHFGNGTRLTVT.

The chain couples TRBV7-2 to TRBJ2-5, with D possibly being TRBD1 or TRBD2 (6 bases each). The ends were cut back, 5 bases at V and 4 bases at J, with 17 bases in the middle. CDR1 and CDR2 from the germline V gene are SGHTA and FQGNSA. The CDR3 sequence is 15 residues long. The DNA for the CDR3 is TGTGCCAGCAGCCCACGACTAGGGGGAGGAGAGACCCAGTACTTC. Protein sequence: CASSPRLGGGETQYF.

The gene calls are TRBV10-1 and TRBJ1-6; no firm D call. Germline CDR1 WNHNN, CDR2 SYGVQD (reference sequence). V dropped 1 base and J dropped 0 bases, with 25 bases sitting between them. CDR3 size: 22 residues. CDR3 residues: CASSECLAINHQPSSYNSPLHF. CDR3 bases: TGCGCCAGCAGTGAGTGTTTGGCTATAAATCACCAACCAAGCTCCTATAATTCACCCCTCCACTTT.

V is TRBV2 and J is TRBJ1-6, with TRBD1 as a possible D gene (5 bases). Germline assignment: CDR1 SNHLY and CDR2 FYNNEI. CDR3 length: 14 amino acids. The germline V and J ends were trimmed by 6 bases and 10 bases, with 16 bases remaining between them. CDR3 region: CASSPWQGESPLHF. DNA of the CDR3: TGTGCCAGCAGCCCCTGGCAGGGCGAGTCACCCCTCCACTTT. Based on the CDR3 plus reference TRBV2 and TRBJ1-6, the full variable domain is EPEVTQTPSHQVTQMGQEVILRCVPISNHLYFYWYRQILGQKVEFLVSFYNNEISEKSEIFDDQFSVERPDGSNFTLKIRSTKLEDSAMYFCASSPWQGESPLHFGNGTRLTVT.

The chain joins TRBV7-9 to TRBJ1-1; TRBD1 is a possible D gene (5 bases). The CDR3 covers 13 residues. Germline V gene data show CDR1 as SEHNR and CDR2 as FQNEAQ (reference sequence). V gave up 11 bases and J gave up 4 bases, with 17 bases separating them. The CDR3 region has the DNA TGTGCCGGAAGTAGGGCGGGGGTCACTGAAGCTTTCTTT. Translation gives CAGSRAGVTEAFF.

This clone appeared once. This sequence joins TRBV19 and TRBJ1-4; D possibly corresponds to TRBD1 (5 bases). The CDR3 has 14 residues. Germline V CDR1 and CDR2: LNHDA, SQIVND (reference sequence). V lost 6 bases and J 8 bases, leaving 16 bases between the germline ends. CDR3 amino acids: CASRVREMAEKLFF. CDR3 coding DNA: TGTGCCAGTAGGGTCAGGGAGATGGCAGAAAAACTGTTTTTT.

The chain combines TRBV9 with TRBJ2-4; D is possibly TRBD1 (6 bases). CDR1 and CDR2 (germline): SGDLS, YYNGEE. The ends were cut back, 0 bases at V and 8 bases at J, with 15 bases in the middle. The CDR3 is made up of 15 amino acids. This CDR3 reads CASSVAAGASYIQYF. The CDR3 nucleotides are TGTGCCAGCAGCGTAGCGGCAGGGGCATCGTACATTCAGTACTTC.

This clone was counted only a few times. The V and J genes are TRBV6-6 and TRBJ1-5; no clear D. The CDR3 contains 16 residues. CDR1 and CDR2 (germline): MNHNY, SVGAGI (reference sequence). Trimming removed 5 bases from V and 6 bases from J, with 20 bases in between. The CDR3 nucleotides read TGTGCCAGCAGTCCTCATCTCGGACCCTCGGGTCAGCCCCAGCATTTT. Amino acid sequence: CASSPHLGPSGQPQHF.

The V and J genes are TRBV6-5 and TRBJ2-3; TRBD2 matches at 10 bases. This CDR3 contains 16 residues. V shed 2 bases, J shed 6 bases, and the junction held 8 bases outside the gene matches. Germline V gene data show CDR1 as MNHEY and CDR2 as SVGAGI. The CDR3, as DNA: TGTGCCAGCAGTTACGATTCACTAGCGGGATTGGATACGCAGTATTTT. Translating gives CASSYDSLAGLDTQYF.

The rearrangement links TRBV27 to TRBJ2-7, with D maybe TRBD2 (6 bases). Trimming cost V 6 bases and J 3 bases, with 15 bases left between them. The CDR3 sequence is 14 residues long. In germline, CDR1 is MNHEY, CDR2 SMNVEV (reference sequence). CDR3: CASSYTGLFYEQYF. In nucleotides, the CDR3 is TGTGCCAGCAGCTACACGGGACTGTTCTACGAGCAGTACTTC.

This chain uses TRBV7-9 with TRBJ2-7; TRBD1 agrees at 7 bases. V trimming: 5 bases; J trimming: 1 base; junction bases outside the gene matches: 8. Germline CDR1 reads SEHNR; CDR2 reads FQNEAQ (reference sequence). There are 15 residues in the CDR3. The DNA for the CDR3 is TGTGCCAGCAGCCCGGGACAGCTCCCTTCCTACGAGCAGTACTTC. It is translated as CASSPGQLPSYEQYF.

The V call is TRBV5-1, the J call TRBJ2-7; 9 bases match TRBD1. CDR3 length: 14 amino acids. J gave up 6 bases and V 4 bases, and 8 bases lay outside the gene matches. The germline V gene encodes CDR1 SGHRS and CDR2 YFSETQ. In DNA, the CDR3 is TGCGCCAGCAGCCAAGGAACAGGGGGCCGCGAGCAGTACTTC. It yields the protein CASSQGTGGREQYF.

V is TRBV2 and J is TRBJ2-3; D is unresolved. The CDR3 covers 12 residues. Germline loops: CDR1 SNHLY, CDR2 FYNNEI. The V gene lost 4 bases and the J gene lost 6 bases, with 8 bases spanning the gap. In DNA, the CDR3 is TGTGCCAGCAGTGTGGGTGCGGATACGCAGTATTTT. Translating gives CASSVGADTQYF.

V usage is TRBV27 and J usage is TRBJ2-2, with 8 bases fitting TRBD2. V lost 4 bases and J lost 5; bases outside the gene matches: 3. The V gene's germline CDR1 is MNHEY and CDR2 SMNVEV (reference sequence). This CDR3 region has 14 residues. CDR3 amino acids: CASSWAGGTGELFF. The CDR3 nucleotides read TGTGCCAGCAGTTGGGCGGGGGGTACCGGGGAGCTGTTTTTT.

The chain links TRBV6-2 or TRBV6-3 to TRBJ2-1, with 7 bases fitting TRBD1. The CDR3 is 15 amino acids. V dropped 2 bases and J dropped 2; count of bases not matched to a gene: 3. Germline assignment: CDR1 MNHEY and CDR2 SVGEGT. The DNA for the CDR3 is TGTGCCAGCAGTTACCGGCAGGGGGCCTACAATGAGCAGTTCTTC. Translated: CASSYRQGAYNEQFF.

This rearrangement joins TRBV6-5 to TRBJ2-3; the D call may be TRBD1 or TRBD2 (5 bases each). CDR3 length equals 13 residues. Germline-derived CDR1 and CDR2 are MNHEY and SVGAGI. The V gene lost 6 bases and the J gene lost 4 bases, with 11 bases spanning the gap. Here the CDR3 DNA reads TGTGCCAGCAGGCTATTGGGGGCAGATACGCAGTATTTT. Protein sequence: CASRLLGADTQYF.

The rearrangement uses TRBV27 and TRBJ2-3, with TRBD1 identical over 9 bases. The CDR3 length is 18 residues. Per the germline V gene, CDR1 is MNHEY and CDR2 is SMNVEV (reference sequence). Trimming removed 2 bases from V and 3 bases from J; junction bases left unmatched: 12. This chain's CDR3 is CASSLLGTGYSKTDTQYF. CDR3 DNA: TGTGCCAGCAGTTTACTGGGGACAGGGTACTCCAAGACAGATACGCAGTATTTT.

The chain uses TRBV18 and TRBJ2-7; 7 bases fit TRBD2. Trimming at V came to 4 bases and at J to 2 bases, leaving 11 bases not matched to a gene. The germline V gene has CDR1 KGHSH and CDR2 LQKENI. This CDR3 comprises 16 residues. The CDR3 coding sequence is TGTGCCAGCTCACGGGAGGGACTCCTTCCCACCTACGAGCAGTACTTC. Amino acids: CASSREGLLPTYEQYF.

The chain is built from TRBV27 and TRBJ2-3; possibly TRBD1 for D (6 bases). Germline values: CDR1 MNHEY, CDR2 SMNVEV (reference sequence). Trimming cost V 8 bases and J 4 bases, with 13 bases left between them. The CDR3 is made up of 13 amino acids. As DNA, the CDR3 is TGTGCCAGCCGGGACATCCTCTCAGATACGCAGTATTTT. This sequence encodes CASRDILSDTQYF.

This chain joins TRBV18 and TRBJ2-7; D uncertain. The CDR3 is 16 amino acids. CDR1 and CDR2 (germline): KGHSH, LQKENI. The V and J ends lost 3 bases and 3 bases respectively, with 18 bases between them. The DNA for the CDR3 is TGTGCCAGCTCACCTCCAATAAGACCAATGGGCTACGAGCAGTACTTC. Amino acid sequence: CASSPPIRPMGYEQYF.

The J gene is TRBJ1-2, the V gene TRBV4-1, with D possibly being TRBD1 (6 bases). Germline V gene data show CDR1 as MGHRA and CDR2 as YSYEKL. The CDR3 contains 18 residues. Trimming removed 0 bases from V and 5 bases from J, with 22 bases in between. The CDR3 nucleotides are TGCGCCAGCAGCCAAGATCGAAGTCGAGGGGGGGCTGGATATGGCTACACCTTC. Its translation is CASSQDRSRGGAGYGYTF.

The V call is TRBV14, the J call TRBJ1-1, with unresolved D. CDR3 length: 12 amino acids. Trimming stripped 2 bases from V and 3 bases from J, with 4 bases between. Per the germline V gene, CDR1 is SGHDN and CDR2 is FVKESK. The CDR3: CASSQRYTEAFF. As DNA, the CDR3 is TGTGCCAGCAGCCAAAGGTACACTGAAGCTTTCTTT.

The CDR3 sequence is CVTERGADTGELFF. CDR3 sequence (DNA): TGTGTTACCGAGCGGGGGGCCGACACCGGGGAGCTGTTTTTT. J is TRBJ2-2 and V is TRBV28, with 9 bases identical to TRBD2. CDR1 MDHEN and CDR2 SYDVKM come from the germline V gene. CDR3 size: 14 residues.